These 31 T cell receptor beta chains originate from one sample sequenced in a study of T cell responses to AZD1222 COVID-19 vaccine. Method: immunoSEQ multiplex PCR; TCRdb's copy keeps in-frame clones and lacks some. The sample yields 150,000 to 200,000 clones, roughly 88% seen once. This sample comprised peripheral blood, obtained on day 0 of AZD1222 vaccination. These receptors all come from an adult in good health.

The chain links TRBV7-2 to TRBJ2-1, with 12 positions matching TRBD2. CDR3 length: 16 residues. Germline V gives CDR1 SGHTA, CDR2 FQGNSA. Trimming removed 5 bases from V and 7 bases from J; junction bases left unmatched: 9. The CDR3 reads CASSGGLAGRVNEQFF. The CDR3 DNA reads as TGTGCCAGCAGCGGCGGACTAGCGGGAAGGGTGAATGAGCAGTTCTTC.

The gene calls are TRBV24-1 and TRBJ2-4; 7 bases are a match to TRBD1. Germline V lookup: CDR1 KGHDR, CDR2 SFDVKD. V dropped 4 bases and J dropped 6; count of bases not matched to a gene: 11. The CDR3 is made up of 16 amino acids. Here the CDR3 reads CATSDRRTGDGNIQYF. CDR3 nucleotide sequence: TGTGCCACCAGTGACCGAAGAACAGGGGATGGAAACATTCAGTACTTC.

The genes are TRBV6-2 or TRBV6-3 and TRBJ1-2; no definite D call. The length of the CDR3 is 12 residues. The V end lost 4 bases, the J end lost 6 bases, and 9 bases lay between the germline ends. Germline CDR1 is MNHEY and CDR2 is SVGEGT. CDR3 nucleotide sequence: TGTGCCAGCAGTTTGGGGATTAATGGCTACACCTTC. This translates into CASSLGINGYTF.

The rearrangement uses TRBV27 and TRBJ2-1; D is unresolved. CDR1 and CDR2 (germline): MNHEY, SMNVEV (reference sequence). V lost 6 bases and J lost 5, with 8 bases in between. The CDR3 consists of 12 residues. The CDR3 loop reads CASSLTNNEQFF. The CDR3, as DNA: TGTGCCAGCAGCCTAACAAACAATGAGCAGTTCTTC.

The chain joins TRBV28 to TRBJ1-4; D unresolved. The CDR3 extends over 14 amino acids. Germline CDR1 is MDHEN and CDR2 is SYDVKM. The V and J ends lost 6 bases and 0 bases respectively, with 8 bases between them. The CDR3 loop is CASSLVATNEKLFF. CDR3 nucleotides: TGTGCCAGCAGCCTAGTTGCAACTAATGAAAAACTGTTTTTT.

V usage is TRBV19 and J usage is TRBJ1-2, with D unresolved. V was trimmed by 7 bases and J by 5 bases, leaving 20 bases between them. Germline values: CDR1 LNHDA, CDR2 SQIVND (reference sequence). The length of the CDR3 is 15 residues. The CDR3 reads CASTLTGSLPYGYTF. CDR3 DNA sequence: TGTGCCAGTACCCTTACCGGCAGCCTGCCTTATGGCTACACCTTC.

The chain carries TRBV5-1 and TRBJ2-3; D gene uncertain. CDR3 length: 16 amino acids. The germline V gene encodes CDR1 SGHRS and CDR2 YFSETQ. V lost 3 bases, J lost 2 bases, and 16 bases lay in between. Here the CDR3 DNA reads TGCGCCAGCAGCTCCATACCCGACCTTACCACAGATACGCAGTATTTT. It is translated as CASSSIPDLTTDTQYF.

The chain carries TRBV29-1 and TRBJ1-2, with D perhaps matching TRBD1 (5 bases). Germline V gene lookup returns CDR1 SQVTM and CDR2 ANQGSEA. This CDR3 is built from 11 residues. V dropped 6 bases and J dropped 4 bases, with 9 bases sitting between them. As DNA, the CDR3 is TGCAGCGTAGACAGTTTCTATGGCTACACCTTC. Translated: CSVDSFYGYTF.

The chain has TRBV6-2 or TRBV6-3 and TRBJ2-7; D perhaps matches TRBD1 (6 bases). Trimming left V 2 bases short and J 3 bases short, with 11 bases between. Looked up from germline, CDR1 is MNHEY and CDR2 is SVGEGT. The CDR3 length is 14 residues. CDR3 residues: CASSYTRQVYEQYF. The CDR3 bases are TGTGCCAGCAGTTACACCAGACAGGTCTACGAGCAGTACTTC.

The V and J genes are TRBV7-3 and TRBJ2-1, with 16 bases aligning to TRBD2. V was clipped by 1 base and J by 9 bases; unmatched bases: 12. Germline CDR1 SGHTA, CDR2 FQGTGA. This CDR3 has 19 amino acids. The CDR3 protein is CASSLISKGTSGRDSEQFF. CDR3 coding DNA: TGTGCCAGCAGCTTAATTTCTAAGGGGACTAGCGGGAGGGACAGTGAGCAGTTCTTC.

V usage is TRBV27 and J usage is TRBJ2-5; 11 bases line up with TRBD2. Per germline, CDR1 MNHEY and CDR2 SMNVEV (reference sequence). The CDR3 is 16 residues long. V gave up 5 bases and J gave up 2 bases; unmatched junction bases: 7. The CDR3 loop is CASSTSSGGNQETQYF. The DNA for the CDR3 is TGTGCCAGCAGTACCTCTAGCGGGGGGAATCAAGAGACCCAGTACTTC.

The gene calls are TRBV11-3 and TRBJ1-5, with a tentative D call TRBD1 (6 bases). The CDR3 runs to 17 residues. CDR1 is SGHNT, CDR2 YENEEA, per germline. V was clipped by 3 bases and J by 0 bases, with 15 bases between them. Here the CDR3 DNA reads TGTGCCAGCAGCTTCCCCTCGGGGGCTACTAGCAATCAGCCCCAGCATTTT. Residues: CASSFPSGATSNQPQHF.

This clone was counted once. Here the CDR3 DNA reads TGTGCCAGCAGTTACTCACCCGAACACAGGGCCTACGAGCAGTACTTC. Protein product: CASSYSPEHRAYEQYF. The chain couples TRBV6-2 or TRBV6-3 to TRBJ2-7, with a possible D match to TRBD1 (6 bases). This CDR3 comprises 16 residues. Trimming took off 0 bases at V and 2 bases at J, with 14 bases between the two ends. CDR1 is MNHEY and CDR2 is SVGEGT in the germline V gene.

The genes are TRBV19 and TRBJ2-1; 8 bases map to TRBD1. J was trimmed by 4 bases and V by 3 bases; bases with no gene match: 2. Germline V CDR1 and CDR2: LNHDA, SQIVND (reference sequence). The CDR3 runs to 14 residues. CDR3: CASSIGDRYNEQFF. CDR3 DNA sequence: TGTGCCAGTAGTATTGGGGACAGGTACAATGAGCAGTTCTTC.

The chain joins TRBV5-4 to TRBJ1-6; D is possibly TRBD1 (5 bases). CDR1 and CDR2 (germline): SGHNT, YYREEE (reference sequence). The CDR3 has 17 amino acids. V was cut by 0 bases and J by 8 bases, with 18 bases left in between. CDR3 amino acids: CASSLGGLGSRDSPLHF. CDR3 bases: TGTGCCAGCAGCTTGGGGGGCTTGGGGTCTAGGGATTCACCCCTCCACTTT.

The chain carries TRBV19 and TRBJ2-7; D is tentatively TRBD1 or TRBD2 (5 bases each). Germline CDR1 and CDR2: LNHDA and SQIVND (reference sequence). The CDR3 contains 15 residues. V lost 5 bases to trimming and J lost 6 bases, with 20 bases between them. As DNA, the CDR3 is TGTGCCAGTAGTCCTCTAGCTGGGGACCCCTCCGAGCAGTACTTC. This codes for CASSPLAGDPSEQYF.

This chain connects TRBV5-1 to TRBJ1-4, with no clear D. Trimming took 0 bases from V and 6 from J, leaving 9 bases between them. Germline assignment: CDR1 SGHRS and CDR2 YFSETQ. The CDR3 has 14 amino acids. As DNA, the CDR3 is TGCGCCAGCAGCTTGGCGGGGTACGATGAAAAACTGTTTTTT. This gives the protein CASSLAGYDEKLFF.

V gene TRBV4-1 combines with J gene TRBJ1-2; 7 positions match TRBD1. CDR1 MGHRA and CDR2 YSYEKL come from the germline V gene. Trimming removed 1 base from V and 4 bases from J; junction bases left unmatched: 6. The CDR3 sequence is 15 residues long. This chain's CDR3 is CASSQVPGTAYGYTF. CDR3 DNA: TGCGCCAGCAGCCAAGTGCCCGGGACAGCCTATGGCTACACCTTC.

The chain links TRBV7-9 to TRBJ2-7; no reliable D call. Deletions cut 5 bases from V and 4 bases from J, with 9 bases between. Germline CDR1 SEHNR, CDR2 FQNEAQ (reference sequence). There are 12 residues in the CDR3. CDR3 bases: TGTGCCAGCAGCATTAGAAGTTACGAGCAGTACTTC. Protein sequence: CASSIRSYEQYF.

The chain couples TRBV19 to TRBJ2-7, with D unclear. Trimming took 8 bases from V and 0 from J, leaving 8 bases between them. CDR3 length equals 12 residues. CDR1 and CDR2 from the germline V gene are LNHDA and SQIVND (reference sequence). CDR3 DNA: TGTGCCAGTGGAATGGACTCCTACGAGCAGTACTTC. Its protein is CASGMDSYEQYF.

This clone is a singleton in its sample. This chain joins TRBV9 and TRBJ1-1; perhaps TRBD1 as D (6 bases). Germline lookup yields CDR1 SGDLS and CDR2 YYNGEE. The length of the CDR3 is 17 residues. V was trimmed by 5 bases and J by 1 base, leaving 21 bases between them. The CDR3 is CASSATNHRARNTEAFF. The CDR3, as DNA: TGTGCCAGCAGTGCTACAAATCACAGGGCTAGGAACACTGAAGCTTTCTTT.

CDR3 sequence (DNA): TGTGCCAGCAGCCCGGCTTCAGGGGGTTCTAACTATGGCTACACCTTC. Translating gives CASSPASGGSNYGYTF. The V call is TRBV9, the J call TRBJ1-2; 7 bases fit TRBD1. This CDR3 contains 16 residues. With 4 bases clipped from V and 0 bases from J, the junction kept 9 bases outside the gene matches. Germline CDR1 SGDLS, CDR2 YYNGEE.

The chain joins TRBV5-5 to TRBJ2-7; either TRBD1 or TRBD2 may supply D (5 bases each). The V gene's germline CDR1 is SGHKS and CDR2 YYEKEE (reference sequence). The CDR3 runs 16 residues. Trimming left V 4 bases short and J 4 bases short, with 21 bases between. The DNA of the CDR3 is TGTGCCAGCAGCGTACGAGGGGTACTCTCCCCTTACGAGCAGTACTTC. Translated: CASSVRGVLSPYEQYF. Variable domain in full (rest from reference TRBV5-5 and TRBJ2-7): DAGVTQSPTHLIKTRGQQVTLRCSPISGHKSVSWYQQVLGQGPQFIFQYYEKEERGRGNFPDRFSARQFPNYSSELNVNALLLGDSALYLCASSVRGVLSPYEQYFGPGTRLTVT.

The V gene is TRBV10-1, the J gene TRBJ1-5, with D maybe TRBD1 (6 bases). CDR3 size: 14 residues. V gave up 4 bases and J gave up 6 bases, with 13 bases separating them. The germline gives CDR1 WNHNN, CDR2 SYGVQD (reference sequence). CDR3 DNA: TGCGCCAGCAGTGTTCAGGGGTGGTGTCAGCCCCAGCATTTT. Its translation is CASSVQGWCQPQHF.

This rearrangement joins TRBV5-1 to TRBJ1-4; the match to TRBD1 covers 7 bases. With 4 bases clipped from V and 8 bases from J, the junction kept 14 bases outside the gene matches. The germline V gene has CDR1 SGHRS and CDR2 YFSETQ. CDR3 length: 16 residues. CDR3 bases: TGCGCCAGCAGCGGTGGGAATCGACAGGGTGGCGAAAAACTGTTTTTT. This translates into CASSGGNRQGGEKLFF. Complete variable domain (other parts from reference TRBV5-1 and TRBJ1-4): KAGVTQTPRYLIKTRGQQVTLSCSPISGHRSVSWYQQTPGQGLQFLFEYFSETQRNKGNFPGRFSGRQFSNSRSEMNVSTLELGDSALYLCASSGGNRQGGEKLFFGSGTQLSVL.

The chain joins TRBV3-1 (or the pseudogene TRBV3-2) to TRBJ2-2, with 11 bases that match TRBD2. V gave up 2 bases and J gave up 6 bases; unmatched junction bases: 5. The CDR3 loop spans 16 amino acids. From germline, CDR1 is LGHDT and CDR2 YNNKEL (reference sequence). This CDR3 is CASSQSSGGLAGELFF. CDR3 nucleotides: TGTGCCAGCAGCCAATCTAGCGGGGGGTTGGCCGGGGAGCTGTTTTTT.

Written as DNA, the CDR3 is TGTGCCAGCAGCTGGGCAGGGCCATACGAGCAGTACTTC. Amino acids: CASSWAGPYEQYF. This chain uses TRBV5-8 with TRBJ2-7, with D perhaps TRBD1 (5 bases). CDR1 SGHTS and CDR2 YDEGEE come from the germline V gene. Trimming took 3 bases from V and 4 from J, leaving 11 bases between them. The CDR3 covers 13 residues.

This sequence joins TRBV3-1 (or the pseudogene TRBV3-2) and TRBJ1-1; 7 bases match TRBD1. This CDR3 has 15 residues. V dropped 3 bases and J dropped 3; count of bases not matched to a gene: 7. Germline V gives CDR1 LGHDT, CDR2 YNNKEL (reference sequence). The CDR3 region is CASSHSDRIDTEAFF. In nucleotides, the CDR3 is TGTGCCAGCAGCCATTCGGACAGGATTGACACTGAAGCTTTCTTT.

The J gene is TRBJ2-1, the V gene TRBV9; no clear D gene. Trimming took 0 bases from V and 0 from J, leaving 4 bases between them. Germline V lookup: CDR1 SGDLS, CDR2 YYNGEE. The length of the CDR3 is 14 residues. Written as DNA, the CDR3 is TGTGCCAGCAGCGTAGGGCGCTCCTACAATGAGCAGTTCTTC. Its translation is CASSVGRSYNEQFF.

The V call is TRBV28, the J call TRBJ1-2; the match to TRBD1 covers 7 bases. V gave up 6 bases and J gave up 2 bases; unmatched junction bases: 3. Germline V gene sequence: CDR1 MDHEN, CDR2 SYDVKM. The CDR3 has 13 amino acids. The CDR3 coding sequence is TGTGCCAGCAGCCAGACAGGGAACTATGGCTACACCTTC. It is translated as CASSQTGNYGYTF.

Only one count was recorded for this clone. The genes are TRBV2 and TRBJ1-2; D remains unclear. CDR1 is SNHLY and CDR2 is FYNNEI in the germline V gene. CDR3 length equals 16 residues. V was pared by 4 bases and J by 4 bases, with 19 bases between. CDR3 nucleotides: TGTGCCAGCAGTGGCGGACTCCAGGCGCTTCGCTATGGCTACACCTTC. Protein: CASSGGLQALRYGYTF.